These 17 T cell receptor beta chains came from one sample sequenced in a study of PD-1 blockade in mismatch repair-deficient tumors. TCRdb keeps only in-frame clones here, not all; method: immunoSEQ multiplex PCR. The sample lists roughly 84,000 clones; 81% were seen once. The sample consisted of peripheral blood, taken 12 weeks after starting pembrolizumab. The origin of the receptors is an adult with mismatch repair-deficient cancer.

The J gene is TRBJ2-5, the V gene TRBV5-1; D is perhaps TRBD1 or TRBD2 (5 bases each). Trimming took off 0 bases at V and 5 bases at J, with 14 bases between the two ends. This CDR3 comprises 15 residues. Germline V CDR1 and CDR2: SGHRS, YFSETQ. The CDR3: CASSLAGAFRETQYF. The CDR3 nucleotides read TGCGCCAGCAGCTTGGCCGGGGCCTTTCGGGAGACCCAGTACTTC. Looking up the rest from reference TRBV5-1 and TRBJ2-5 gives the full variable domain: KAGVTQTPRYLIKTRGQQVTLSCSPISGHRSVSWYQQTPGQGLQFLFEYFSETQRNKGNFPGRFSGRQFSNSRSEMNVSTLELGDSALYLCASSLAGAFRETQYFGPGTRLLVL.

This sequence joins TRBV19 and TRBJ2-7; 10 positions match TRBD2. The CDR3 extends over 15 amino acids. Trimming took 1 base from V and 6 from J; bases not matched to a gene: 6. Germline-derived CDR1 and CDR2 are LNHDA and SQIVND (reference sequence). The CDR3 nucleotides are TGTGCCAGTAGTATAGGGCTAGCGGGAGACGGCGAGCAGTACTTC. It specifies CASSIGLAGDGEQYF.

V is TRBV7-2 and J is TRBJ2-7, with unresolved D. CDR1 and CDR2 (germline): SGHTA, FQGNSA. The V and J ends lost 3 bases and 0 bases respectively, with 6 bases between them. This CDR3 comprises 13 residues. The CDR3 loop is CASSLVSSYEQYF. In DNA form, the CDR3 reads TGTGCCAGCAGCTTGGTGAGCTCCTACGAGCAGTACTTC.

The chain recombines TRBV6-1 with TRBJ1-1; 7 bases line up with TRBD1. This CDR3 is built from 17 residues. CDR1 and CDR2 (germline): MNHNS, SASEGT. Trimming at V came to 4 bases and at J to 3 bases, leaving 14 bases not matched to a gene. The CDR3 bases are TGTGCCAGCAGTGCGTCTTACAACAGGGGAAGTGACACTGAAGCTTTCTTT. This encodes CASSASYNRGSDTEAFF.

The chain links TRBV18 to TRBJ2-7, with D hard to call. The CDR3 loop spans 13 amino acids. V was shortened by 0 bases and J by 6 bases, with 9 bases between the two germline ends. Germline-derived CDR1 and CDR2 are KGHSH and LQKENI. The chain's CDR3 is CASSPPKSPEQYF. CDR3 nucleotide sequence: TGTGCCAGCTCACCACCGAAGTCTCCCGAGCAGTACTTC.

This chain connects TRBV19 to TRBJ2-6; D is unclear. Trimming stripped 1 base from V and 4 bases from J, with 8 bases between. CDR3 length: 15 amino acids. Germline-derived CDR1 and CDR2 are LNHDA and SQIVND (reference sequence). This chain's CDR3 is CASSIVVTGANVLTF. The CDR3 nucleotides are TGTGCCAGTAGTATAGTCGTAACCGGGGCCAACGTCCTGACTTTC.

The chain couples TRBV6-5 to TRBJ2-7; TRBD1 or TRBD2 may be the D gene (5 bases each). The CDR3 is 12 amino acids. Germline-derived CDR1 and CDR2 are MNHEY and SVGAGI. V lost 6 bases and J 5 bases, leaving 11 bases between the germline ends. The CDR3 DNA follows: TGTGCCAGCAGGGGGGTTACGAACGAGCAGTACTTC. Protein: CASRGVTNEQYF.

V is TRBV5-1 and J is TRBJ2-3; a weak D match, TRBD2 (6 bases). The CDR3 spans 16 residues. CDR1 and CDR2 from the germline V gene are SGHRS and YFSETQ. V was pared by 4 bases and J by 1 base, with 16 bases between. The CDR3 DNA follows: TGCGCCAGCAGCCTGGGACGGGACTCTGGCACAGATACGCAGTATTTT. Amino acid sequence: CASSLGRDSGTDTQYF.

Regarding this clone: The junction and the germline gene differ at one end; a read error may be behind it. The rearrangement joins TRBV7-7 to TRBJ2-1, with D unclear. CDR3 length equals 13 residues. The germline CDR1 and CDR2 sequences are SSHAT and FNYEAQ (reference sequence). The CDR3 protein is CASSTDPANEQFF. The CDR3 DNA reads TGTGCTAGCAGCACAGATCCGGCTAATGAGCAGTTCTTC.

The V and J genes are TRBV5-1 and TRBJ2-3, with a tentative D call TRBD1 (6 bases). V was cut by 2 bases and J by 6 bases, with 10 bases left in between. This CDR3 has 13 residues. Germline V gives CDR1 SGHRS, CDR2 YFSETQ. The CDR3 region is CASSLSTGDTQYF. CDR3 DNA sequence: TGCGCCAGCAGCTTATCCACAGGGGATACGCAGTATTTT.

The chain has TRBV19 and TRBJ1-2, with D maybe TRBD1 (6 bases). The germline CDR1 and CDR2 sequences are LNHDA and SQIVND (reference sequence). Trimming cost V 5 bases and J 3 bases, with 22 bases left between them. The CDR3 runs to 17 residues. Here the CDR3 DNA reads TGTGCCAGTAGTCCTACGAGGGGGATCGGACCATACTATGGCTACACCTTC. Residues: CASSPTRGIGPYYGYTF.

This chain links TRBV4-1 with TRBJ2-1; TRBD2 is a possible D gene (5 bases). Germline V gene lookup returns CDR1 MGHRA and CDR2 YSYEKL. This CDR3 contains 17 residues. V was pared by 2 bases and J by 3 bases, with 17 bases between. CDR3 in amino acids: CASSQKQRAEYYNEQFF. The CDR3 coding sequence is TGCGCCAGCAGCCAAAAGCAGAGGGCAGAATACTACAATGAGCAGTTCTTC.

The V gene is TRBV21-1, the J gene TRBJ2-3; TRBD2 reflects the table's D call only, with no check against the DNA. TRBV21-1 is an annotated pseudogene. This CDR3 is 16 amino acids long. For the CDR3, the DNA is TGTGCCAGCAGCTCCCGGGGGGGAGATCAGGCAGATACGCAGTATTTT. Protein: CASSSRGGDQADTQYF.

In DNA, the CDR3 is TGCAGTCCCCGGGAGAATACAGCTTTCTTT. This translates into CSPRENTAFF. V is TRBV20-1 and J is TRBJ1-1; D gene uncertain. Per germline, CDR1 DFQATT and CDR2 SNEGSKA (reference sequence). Deletions cut 8 bases from V and 10 bases from J, with 14 bases between. The CDR3 length is 10 residues.

The genes are TRBV6-5 and TRBJ2-7; 9 bases line up with TRBD2. The junction had 6 bases not matched to a gene; V was cut back by 6 bases and J by 0 bases. Germline-derived CDR1 and CDR2 are MNHEY and SVGAGI. This CDR3 contains 15 residues. As DNA, the CDR3 is TGTGCCAGCAGGGGTCTAGCGGGACCCTCCTACGAGCAGTACTTC. This sequence encodes CASRGLAGPSYEQYF.

This chain uses TRBV7-3 with TRBJ2-1, with 7 bases lining up with TRBD2. Per germline, CDR1 SGHTA and CDR2 FQGTGA. After removal of 2 bases from V and 0 bases from J, the junction contained 7 bases not matched to a gene. The CDR3 is made up of 17 amino acids. In nucleotides, the CDR3 is TGTGCCAGCAGCTTACCCAAACTAGCGAGCTCCTACAATGAGCAGTTCTTC. This gives the protein CASSLPKLASSYNEQFF.

CDR3 bases: TGTGCTAGTGGTTCGGGACACCCAGACCTTTCTGGTCAGCCCCAGCATTTT. It codes for CASGSGHPDLSGQPQHF. This chain links TRBV12-5 with TRBJ1-5; D perhaps matches TRBD1 (6 bases). The length of the CDR3 is 17 residues. V lost 4 bases and J lost 6, with 22 bases in between. Per germline, CDR1 LGHNT and CDR2 FRNRAP.